These 4 T cell receptor beta chains came from one sample sequenced in a study of T cell repertoires in cytomegalovirus infection. Antigens of these TCRs are unknown. MiXCR was run by TCRdb on the reads, yielding one entry per CDR3 protein. The table records 900,000 to 950,000 distinct CDR3 sequences, 25% to 40% of them present only once. The sequenced sample was cultured CD8+ T cells from PBMCs, obtained from culture after CMV antigen stimulation. The receptors stem from a human donor in good health (CMV status not recorded). Some clones in this sample may be carry-over from other donors' samples.

The genes are TRBV4-2 and TRBJ2-3, with TRBD1 identical over 7 bases. From germline, CDR1 is LGHNA and CDR2 YNFKEQ. The V and J ends lost 4 bases and 6 bases, in that order; junction bases with no gene match: 4. The CDR3 is 13 residues long. The CDR3, as DNA: TGTGCCAGCAGCCCTTACAGGGGTGATACGCAGTATTTT. Its protein product is CASSPYRGDTQYF.

This clonotype was detected only a few times. V usage is TRBV27 and J usage is TRBJ1-4, with D unclear. From germline, CDR1 is MNHEY and CDR2 SMNVEV (reference sequence). Trimming pared 3 bases from V and 3 bases from J, leaving 11 bases between. This CDR3 spans 15 amino acids. CDR3 region: CASSFIGSPNEKLFF. CDR3 bases: TGTGCCAGCAGTTTCATAGGGAGTCCTAATGAAAAACTGTTTTTT.

The gene calls are TRBV6-8 and TRBJ1-2; TRBD1 is a possible D gene (6 bases). The V and J ends lost 6 bases and 4 bases respectively, with 15 bases between them. CDR3 length: 14 amino acids. From germline, CDR1 is MNHGY and CDR2 SAAAGT. The CDR3 here is CASRTGTRSYGYTF. CDR3 nucleotides: TGTGCCAGCAGGACAGGCACCCGGAGCTATGGCTACACCTTC.

About this clonotype itself: A much bigger clone sits one base away, suggesting this may be a read error. The rearrangement uses TRBV27 and TRBJ2-1, with D perhaps given as TRBD1 or TRBD2 (5 bases each). Looked up from germline, CDR1 is MNHEY and CDR2 is SMNVEV (reference sequence). The V end was cut by 6 bases, the J end by 3 bases, with 15 bases between. The CDR3 is made up of 15 amino acids. As DNA, the CDR3 is TGTGCCAGCAGGTTGGGGGACGGCCTCTACAATGAGCAGTTCTTC. Its translation: CASRLGDGLYNEQFF.